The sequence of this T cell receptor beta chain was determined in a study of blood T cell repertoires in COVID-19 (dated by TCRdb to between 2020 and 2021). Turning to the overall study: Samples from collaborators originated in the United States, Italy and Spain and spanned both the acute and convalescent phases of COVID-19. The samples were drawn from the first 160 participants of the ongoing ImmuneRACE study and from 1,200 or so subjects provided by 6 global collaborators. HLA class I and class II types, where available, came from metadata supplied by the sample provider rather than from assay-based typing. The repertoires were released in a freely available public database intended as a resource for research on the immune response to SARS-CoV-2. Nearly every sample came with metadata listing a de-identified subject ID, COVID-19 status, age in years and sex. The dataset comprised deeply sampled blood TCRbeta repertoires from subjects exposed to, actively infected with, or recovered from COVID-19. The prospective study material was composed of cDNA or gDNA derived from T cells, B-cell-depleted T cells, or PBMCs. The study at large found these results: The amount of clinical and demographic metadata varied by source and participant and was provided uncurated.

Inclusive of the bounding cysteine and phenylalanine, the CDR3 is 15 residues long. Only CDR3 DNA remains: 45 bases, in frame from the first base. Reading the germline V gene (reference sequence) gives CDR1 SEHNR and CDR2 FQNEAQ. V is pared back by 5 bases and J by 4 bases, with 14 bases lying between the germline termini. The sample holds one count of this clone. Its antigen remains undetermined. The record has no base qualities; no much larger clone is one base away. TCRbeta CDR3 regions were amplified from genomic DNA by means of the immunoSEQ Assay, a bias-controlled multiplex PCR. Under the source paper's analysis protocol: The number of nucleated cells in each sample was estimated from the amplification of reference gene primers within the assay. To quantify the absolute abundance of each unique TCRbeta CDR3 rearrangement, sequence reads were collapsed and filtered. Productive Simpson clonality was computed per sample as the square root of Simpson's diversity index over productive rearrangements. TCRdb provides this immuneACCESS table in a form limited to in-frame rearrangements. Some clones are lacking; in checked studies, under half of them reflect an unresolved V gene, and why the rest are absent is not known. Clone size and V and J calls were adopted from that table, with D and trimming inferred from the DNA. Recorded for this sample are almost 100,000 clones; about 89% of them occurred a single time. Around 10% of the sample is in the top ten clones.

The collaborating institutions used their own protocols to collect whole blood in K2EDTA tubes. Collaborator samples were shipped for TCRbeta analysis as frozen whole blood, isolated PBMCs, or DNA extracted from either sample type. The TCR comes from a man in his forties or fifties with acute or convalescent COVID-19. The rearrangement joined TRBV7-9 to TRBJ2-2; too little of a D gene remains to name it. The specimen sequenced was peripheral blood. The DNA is TGTGCCAGCAGCCCCACCCTAGTCCCCACCGGGGAGCTGTTTTTT. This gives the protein CASSPTLVPTGELFF.